Below, 13 T cell receptor beta chains from the same sample are listed, as sequenced in a study of pediatric ulcerative colitis. Rectal tissue came from one to two pinch biopsies taken at colonoscopy. Profiled with immunoSEQ multiplex PCR; TCRdb holds only in-frame clones, not every one. Of approximately 40,000 clones in the sample, 73% were seen once. Sequenced sample: gut tissue. Receptors were obtained from a boy aged 5-17 years with moderate ulcerative colitis.

The chain recombines TRBV18 with TRBJ2-2; 11 bases align to TRBD1. Germline V gives CDR1 KGHSH, CDR2 LQKENI. CDR3 length: 15 residues. Unmatched junction bases numbered 7, after V lost 9 bases and J lost 4 bases. For the CDR3, the DNA is TGTGCCAGTCCTTCCGGGACAGGGGGCACCGGGGAGCTGTTTTTT. It codes for CASPSGTGGTGELFF.

This clone showed up just once. This chain joins TRBV2 and TRBJ1-2; 12 nucleotides match TRBD1. V lost 8 bases to trimming and J lost 8 bases; unmatched junction nucleotides: 9. CDR1 is SNHLY, CDR2 FYNNEI, per germline. There are 14 residues in the CDR3. CDR3 sequence reads: CASHPGTGGLGYTF. CDR3 in DNA: TGTGCCAGCCACCCCGGGACAGGGGGCTTGGGCTACACCTTC.

This clone has just one count. The chain links TRBV2 to TRBJ2-5; 8 positions agree with TRBD2. V trimming: 8 bases; J trimming: 0 bases; junction bases outside the gene matches: 5. From germline, CDR1 is SNHLY and CDR2 FYNNEI. CDR3 size: 14 residues. CDR3 sequence reads: CASRGGMYQETQYF. The CDR3 coding sequence is TGTGCCAGCCGGGGGGGGATGTACCAAGAGACCCAGTACTTC.

The V call is TRBV19, the J call TRBJ1-5, with D unresolved. The CDR3 runs to 15 residues. Germline-derived CDR1 and CDR2 are LNHDA and SQIVND (reference sequence). Between the trimmed V and J ends, which lost 3 bases and 0 bases, there was a span of 9 bases. In DNA, the CDR3 is TGTGCCAGTAGTATTGTGGGAAGTAGCAATCAGCCCCAGCATTTT. It is translated as CASSIVGSSNQPQHF.

V is TRBV28 and J is TRBJ1-2; no firm D call. This CDR3 region has 12 residues. Germline CDR1 and CDR2: MDHEN and SYDVKM. V lost 6 bases and J 1 base, leaving 6 bases between the germline ends. The CDR3 DNA sequence: TGTGCCAGCAGGGGTAATAACTATGGCTACACCTTC. It yields the protein CASRGNNYGYTF.

This chain links TRBV5-4 with TRBJ2-5, with 8 positions matching TRBD2. Germline values: CDR1 SGHNT, CDR2 YYREEE (reference sequence). The CDR3 has 15 amino acids. The V and J ends lost 4 bases and 1 base, in that order; junction bases with no gene match: 6. This chain's CDR3 is CASSLSGGVQETQYF. CDR3 bases: TGTGCCAGCAGCCTATCGGGGGGGGTCCAAGAGACCCAGTACTTC. The complete variable domain, with remaining parts taken from reference TRBV5-4 and TRBJ2-5, reads ETGVTQSPTHLIKTRGQQVTLRCSSQSGHNTVSWYQQALGQGPQFIFQYYREEENGRGNFPPRFSGLQFPNYSSELNVNALELDDSALYLCASSLSGGVQETQYFGPGTRLLVL.

The J gene is TRBJ1-5, the V gene TRBV5-8, with unresolved D. Trimming left V 4 bases short and J 5 bases short, with 10 bases between. This CDR3 contains 13 residues. Germline V gene data show CDR1 as SGHTS and CDR2 as YDEGEE. CDR3 residues: CASSPIRDQPQHF. For the CDR3, the DNA is TGTGCCAGCAGCCCGATCCGGGATCAGCCCCAGCATTTT. The full variable domain, in which reference TRBV5-8 and TRBJ1-5 provide the parts outside the CDR3, is EAGVTQSPTHLIKTRGQQATLRCSPISGHTSVYWYQQALGLGLQFLLWYDEGEERNRGNFPPRFSGRQFPNYSSELNVNALELEDSALYLCASSPIRDQPQHFGDGTRLSIL.

The chain links TRBV19 to TRBJ2-7, with 8 bases that match TRBD1. Germline V gene data show CDR1 as LNHDA and CDR2 as SQIVND (reference sequence). This CDR3 is built from 17 residues. V gave up 9 bases and J gave up 0 bases; unmatched junction bases: 16. CDR3 amino acids: CARHSGGGLRDSYEQYF. CDR3 bases: TGTGCCAGACATTCAGGGGGCGGACTTCGAGACTCCTACGAGCAGTACTTC.

This sequence joins TRBV30 and TRBJ1-6; D is possibly TRBD1 (5 bases). Germline loops: CDR1 GTSNPN, CDR2 SVGIG (reference sequence). The CDR3 extends over 16 amino acids. V was cut by 2 bases and J by 8 bases, with 19 bases left in between. CDR3 sequence (DNA): TGTGCCTGGAGTCTAGTGGGGCAGGGAAGGGATTCACCCCTCCACTTT. It encodes CAWSLVGQGRDSPLHF.

This chain uses TRBV18 with TRBJ1-5, with a tentative D call TRBD1 (5 bases). The CDR3 totals 13 residues. From germline, CDR1 is KGHSH and CDR2 LQKENI. V lost 2 bases and J 5 bases, leaving 7 bases between the germline ends. The CDR3 loop is CASSPGTDQPQHF. CDR3 DNA sequence: TGTGCCAGCTCACCAGGGACCGATCAGCCCCAGCATTTT.

V and J are TRBV19 and TRBJ1-4, with 7 bases lining up with TRBD1. The germline CDR1 and CDR2 sequences are LNHDA and SQIVND (reference sequence). The CDR3 is 14 residues long. The trim removed 7 bases at V and 8 bases at J, leaving 10 bases unmatched. CDR3: CASTPTGFKEKLFF. The CDR3 coding sequence is TGTGCCAGTACCCCGACAGGGTTTAAAGAAAAACTGTTTTTT.

The rearrangement joins TRBV19 to TRBJ2-7; D may be TRBD1 (5 bases). The germline gives CDR1 LNHDA, CDR2 SQIVND (reference sequence). The CDR3 runs 15 residues. The germline V and J ends were trimmed by 3 bases and 3 bases, with 15 bases remaining between them. Here the CDR3 reads CASSIGQGSSYEQYF. The CDR3 bases are TGTGCCAGTAGTATCGGGCAGGGTTCAAGCTACGAGCAGTACTTC.

V and J are TRBV10-3 and TRBJ1-2; D uncertain. CDR3 length equals 15 residues. The V gene's germline CDR1 is ENHRY and CDR2 SYGVKD. The germline V and J ends were trimmed by 3 bases and 6 bases, with 17 bases remaining between them. The CDR3 sequence is CAISEETHLRDGYTF. In DNA form, the CDR3 reads TGTGCCATCAGTGAAGAGACCCACCTTCGGGATGGCTACACCTTC.